This TCR beta chain was found in a study of CD8+ T cells in alopecia areata. Study-wide points: Scalp sequencing also captures normal skin's resident alphabeta T cells. Between patients, shared TCR sequences were less clear than in mice. This was possibly due in part to HLA diversity in the patient population.

On this clone itself: Its specificity is not known. The sample holds other DNA sequences that translate to the same CDR3.

This sample's treatment: oral pan-JAK inhibitor, 5-10 mg twice daily. The investigators collected lesional scalp punch biopsies and peripheral blood from alopecia areata patients. Investigators sorted PBMCs to obtain both CD4+ and CD8+ T cells. Extracted RNA was reverse transcribed, and the resulting cDNA served as sequencing template. Clones were sequenced by immunoSEQ multiplex PCR, and TCRdb holds only the in-frame ones, with some missing. The table lists about 140,000 clones, nearly 55% of them singletons. The sequencing here drew on CD8+ T cells sorted from blood, taken at week 4, from a patient treated with tofacitinib. This clonotype originated in a human donor with alopecia areata.

CDR3 amino acids: CASSVVGGEQFF. CDR3 nucleotide sequence: TGTGCCAGCAGCGTAGTCGGGGGGGAGCAGTTCTTC. The chain links TRBV9 to TRBJ2-1; 7 positions agree with TRBD2. With 0 bases clipped from V and 10 bases from J, the junction kept 1 base outside the gene matches. Germline assignment: CDR1 SGDLS and CDR2 YYNGEE. The CDR3 has 12 amino acids.